This TCR beta chain was retrieved from a study of blood T cell repertoires in COVID-19. The assay was immunoSEQ multiplex PCR, and TCRdb's table has in-frame clones only and misses some. The data contain roughly 120,000 clones, about 85% of them singletons. CDR3 length: 13 amino acids. The V gene's germline CDR1 is LNHDA and CDR2 SQIVND (reference sequence). V lost 5 bases and J 0 bases, leaving 7 bases between the germline ends. The TCR was taken from a man in his forties with acute or convalescent COVID-19. J is TRBJ1-1 and V is TRBV19, with no clear D. The sample was peripheral blood. CDR3 loop: CASSEEMNTEAFF. DNA for the CDR3: TGTGCCAGTAGTGAGGAGATGAACACTGAAGCTTTCTTT.